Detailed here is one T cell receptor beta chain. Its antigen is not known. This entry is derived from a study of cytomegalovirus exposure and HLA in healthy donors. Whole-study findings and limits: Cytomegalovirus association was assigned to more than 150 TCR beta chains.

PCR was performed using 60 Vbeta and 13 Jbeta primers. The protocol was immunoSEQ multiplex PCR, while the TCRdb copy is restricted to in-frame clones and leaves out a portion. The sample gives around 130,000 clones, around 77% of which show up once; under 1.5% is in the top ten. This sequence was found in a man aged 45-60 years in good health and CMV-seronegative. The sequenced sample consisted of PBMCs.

The CDR3 reads CASSSAGGPRGGNEQFF. The CDR3 nucleotides read TGTGCCAGCAGCTCGGCGGGTGGGCCCAGAGGTGGGAATGAGCAGTTCTTC. The rearrangement joins TRBV5-4 to TRBJ2-1; possible D gene TRBD2, 5 bases. The germline V gene encodes CDR1 SGHNT and CDR2 YYREEE (reference sequence). CDR3 length: 17 amino acids. The V end lost 3 bases, the J end lost 7 bases, and 23 bases lay between the germline ends.